A single sample gave rise to the 30 T cell receptor beta chains below, sequenced in a study of T-cell reconstitution after alpha-beta-depleted transplantation in children. Unique molecular identifiers were used in preparing the TCRbeta library. TCRdb reprocessed the PCR reads with MiXCR, giving one entry per CDR3 protein. The table includes around 270,000 distinct CDR3 sequences, around 9.1% detected once. The sequencing here drew on PBMCs, taken before TCRalphabeta/CD19-depleted stem cell transplant. The receptors were gathered from a boy under three years old with acute myeloid leukemia, due to receive a stem cell transplant.

This clonotype was observed a few times. The genes are TRBV29-1 and TRBJ1-1, with D hard to call. The V and J ends lost 6 bases and 3 bases respectively, with 11 bases between them. Germline V gives CDR1 SQVTM, CDR2 ANQGSEA. There are 12 residues in the CDR3. CDR3 coding DNA: TGCAGCGTCGCTGACTGGGACACTGAAGCTTTCTTT. Amino acid sequence: CSVADWDTEAFF.

The CDR3 protein is CASSLNPDRGPGLAGFLEQYF. The CDR3 DNA follows: TGTGCCAGCAGTTTGAACCCTGACAGGGGGCCTGGACTAGCGGGATTTCTCGAGCAGTACTTC. This rearrangement joins TRBV28 to TRBJ2-7; 12 nucleotides line up with TRBD2. The length of the CDR3 is 21 residues. Germline V gene lookup returns CDR1 MDHEN and CDR2 SYDVKM. The V segment lost 3 bases and the J segment 6 bases; nucleotides outside the gene matches: 24.

This clonotype was detected many times. The rearrangement links TRBV5-1 to TRBJ2-7; the D gene is possibly TRBD2 (5 bases). The CDR3 is made up of 15 amino acids. The V gene's germline CDR1 is SGHRS and CDR2 YFSETQ. Trimming cost V 4 bases and J 6 bases, with 20 bases left between them. CDR3 loop: CASSRESRKVVEQYF. CDR3 coding DNA: TGCGCCAGCAGCAGGGAGTCCAGGAAGGTTGTCGAGCAGTACTTC.

This clonotype was recorded many times. The chain is built from TRBV12-3 or TRBV12-4 and TRBJ2-3; 14 bases map to TRBD2. V lost 4 bases to trimming and J lost 3 bases; unmatched junction nucleotides: 9. The CDR3 loop spans 18 amino acids. CDR3 DNA sequence: TGTGCCAGCAGTTCCCGTGACGGGACTAGCGGGAGAACAGATACGCAGTATTTT. As protein: CASSSRDGTSGRTDTQYF.

The rearrangement joins TRBV6-2 or TRBV6-3 to TRBJ2-3, with 8 bases lining up with TRBD2. Germline V CDR1 and CDR2: MNHEY, SVGEGT. V was clipped by 2 bases and J by 0 bases; unmatched bases: 4. The CDR3 sequence is 16 residues long. CDR3 protein: CASSYPSGLSTDTQYF. The CDR3 DNA sequence: TGTGCCAGCAGTTACCCTAGCGGGCTAAGCACAGATACGCAGTATTTT.

This clonotype was seen a handful of times. The chain recombines TRBV2 with TRBJ2-3; a possible D gene is TRBD2 (6 bases). The germline V gene has CDR1 SNHLY and CDR2 FYNNEI. Trimming shortened V by 0 bases and J by 7 bases, and 17 bases separated the two germline ends. There are 16 residues in the CDR3. CDR3: CASSEARVGGRHTQYF. The CDR3, as DNA: TGTGCCAGCAGTGAAGCGCGAGTCGGGGGTAGGCATACGCAGTATTTT.

The table lists this clonotype with many counts. In DNA form, the CDR3 reads TGTGCCAGCAGCGGCGCGGGACTAGCGGGAGGTCCTGGGGAGCAGTTCTTC. Its translation is CASSGAGLAGGPGEQFF. The genes are TRBV7-2 and TRBJ2-1; TRBD2 agrees at 15 bases. With 5 bases clipped from V and 10 bases from J, the junction kept 12 bases outside the gene matches. The CDR3 has 17 amino acids. Germline-derived CDR1 and CDR2 are SGHTA and FQGNSA.

This clonotype was detected ten times or more. The genes are TRBV12-3 or TRBV12-4 and TRBJ1-2, with D tentatively TRBD1 (5 bases). There are 15 residues in the CDR3. V was shortened by 8 bases and J by 0 bases, with 16 bases between the two germline ends. The CDR3 DNA reads as TGTGCCAGCCGGGGCCCGGATTCTCCTAACTATGGCTACACCTTC. It specifies CASRGPDSPNYGYTF.

This clonotype has a count of ten or more. The genes are TRBV28 and TRBJ2-1; unclear D gene. The length of the CDR3 is 14 residues. The V end was cut by 3 bases, the J end by 0 bases, with 6 bases between. Germline assignment: CDR1 MDHEN and CDR2 SYDVKM. The CDR3 here is CASSFRASYNEQFF. For the CDR3, the DNA is TGTGCCAGCAGTTTTAGGGCCTCCTACAATGAGCAGTTCTTC.

This clonotype showed up just a few times. The rearrangement joins TRBV12-3 or TRBV12-4 to TRBJ2-3, with D tentatively TRBD1 (8 bases). V lost 5 bases and J 4 bases, leaving 19 bases between the germline ends. The CDR3 has 16 residues. The CDR3 sequence is CASSPPQGGGPDTQYF. The CDR3 bases are TGTGCCAGCAGTCCCCCACAGGGGGGGGGGCCAGATACGCAGTATTTT.

Concerning this clonotype: A clone one base away is much larger, so this may be a read error. The chain joins TRBV12-3 or TRBV12-4 to TRBJ2-1; a weak D match, TRBD2 (6 bases). Between the trimmed V and J ends, which lost 4 bases and 4 bases, there was a span of 20 bases. The CDR3 consists of 17 residues. This CDR3 is CASSSSRASVEYNEQFF. The CDR3 DNA is TGTGCCAGCAGTTCCAGTAGAGCTAGCGTGGAATACAATGAGCAGTTCTTC.

The chain couples TRBV20-1 to TRBJ2-3, with D uncertain. This CDR3 has 12 residues. Trimming removed 1 base from V and 0 bases from J, with 2 bases in between. Germline-derived CDR1 and CDR2 are DFQATT and SNEGSKA (reference sequence). The CDR3 region has the DNA TGCAGTGCTAGAGTCAGCACAGATACGCAGTATTTT. Translating gives CSARVSTDTQYF.

As to this clonotype: A clone one base away is much larger, so this may be a read error. This CDR3 is missing its conserved last phenylalanine or tryptophan, likely due to a read error. No DNA is shown, since the ends of the CDR3 on it are uncertain; the CDR3 is the one TCRdb lists. The V and J genes are TRBV21-1 and TRBJ2-5. TRBV21-1 is shown as a pseudogene. The CDR3 sequence runs 11 residues, both termini included. CDR3 region: CASSRPETQYY.

This clonotype occurred many times. The gene calls are TRBV7-8 and TRBJ2-2; no firm D call. Germline CDR1 is SGHVS and CDR2 is FQNEAQ. The V and J ends lost 2 bases and 0 bases respectively, with 10 bases between them. The CDR3 covers 16 residues. The CDR3 coding sequence is TGTGCCAGCAGCTTAAATCTACAATCGAACACCGGGGAGCTGTTTTTT. This gives the protein CASSLNLQSNTGELFF.

This clonotype was observed at least ten times. The rearrangement links TRBV7-8 to TRBJ2-3; the match to TRBD2 covers 9 bases. CDR1 is SGHVS, CDR2 FQNEAQ, per germline. V lost 3 bases to trimming and J lost 3 bases; unmatched junction nucleotides: 4. The CDR3 extends over 15 amino acids. The DNA of the CDR3 is TGTGCCAGCAGCTTCGGAAGCGGGAGGACAGATACGCAGTATTTT. Translation gives CASSFGSGRTDTQYF.

This sequence joins TRBV7-2 and TRBJ2-1; 7 positions match TRBD1. Germline V gene sequence: CDR1 SGHTA, CDR2 FQGNSA. This CDR3 has 15 residues. V shed 5 bases, J shed 6 bases, and the junction held 10 bases outside the gene matches. The CDR3 protein is CASSPRTGLCNEQFF. Written as DNA, the CDR3 is TGTGCCAGCAGCCCCCGGACAGGACTTTGCAATGAGCAGTTCTTC.

This clonotype has at least ten counts. The rearrangement uses TRBV7-8 and TRBJ2-3; 8 bases match TRBD1. This CDR3 has 15 amino acids. Germline V lookup: CDR1 SGHVS, CDR2 FQNEAQ. Unmatched junction bases numbered 6, after V lost 5 bases and J lost 2 bases. CDR3 sequence reads: CASSPGQGLTDTQYF. The CDR3 DNA reads as TGTGCCAGCAGCCCTGGACAGGGCCTCACAGATACGCAGTATTTT. Together with reference TRBV7-8 and TRBJ2-3, the CDR3 gives the full variable domain: GAGVSQSPRYKVAKRGQDVALRCDPISGHVSLFWYQQALGQGPEFLTYFQNEAQLDKSGLPSDRFFAERPEGSVSTLKIQRTQQEDSAVYLCASSPGQGLTDTQYFGPGTRLTVL.

This clonotype was seen at least ten times. The chain is built from TRBV7-9 and TRBJ2-7; the D gene is possibly TRBD2 (6 bases). CDR3 length: 14 residues. Germline CDR1 is SEHNR and CDR2 is FQNEAQ (reference sequence). V was clipped by 0 bases and J by 7 bases, with 13 bases between them. The CDR3 nucleotides read TGTGCCAGCAGCTTAGCCCGAGGCGGGGTGGAGCAGTACTTC. Translation: CASSLARGGVEQYF.

This clonotype was counted at least ten times. The chain has TRBV7-6 and TRBJ2-1; 7 positions match TRBD2. Germline V gene sequence: CDR1 SGHVS, CDR2 FNYEAQ. The CDR3 has 18 amino acids. Losses at the gene ends were 3 bases for V and 1 base for J; bases not matched to a gene: 12. The CDR3 spells CASSFSVERGPSYNEQFF. The CDR3 nucleotides read TGTGCCAGCAGCTTCAGCGTGGAGCGGGGCCCTTCCTACAATGAGCAGTTCTTC.

The genes are TRBV12-3 or TRBV12-4 and TRBJ2-3; TRBD2 aligns across 7 bases. V was clipped by 3 bases and J by 0 bases; unmatched bases: 6. The CDR3 is 16 residues long. DNA for the CDR3: TGTGCCAGCAGTTTTCCAAGCGGGGTGAGCACAGATACGCAGTATTTT. Amino acid sequence: CASSFPSGVSTDTQYF.

This clonotype appeared many times. This rearrangement joins TRBV18 to TRBJ2-7; 9 bases match TRBD1. In germline, CDR1 is KGHSH, CDR2 LQKENI. Losses at the gene ends were 5 bases for V and 3 bases for J; bases not matched to a gene: 5. The CDR3 runs 14 residues. CDR3: CASSGTGKFYEQYF. As DNA, the CDR3 is TGTGCCAGCTCAGGGACAGGGAAGTTCTACGAGCAGTACTTC.

The rearrangement links TRBV7-8 to TRBJ1-2, with D possibly being TRBD1 (5 bases). The CDR3 sequence is 14 residues long. Germline CDR1 SGHVS, CDR2 FQNEAQ. V lost 0 bases and J lost 7, with 12 bases in between. Here the CDR3 reads CASSLAQQAGGYTF. CDR3 bases: TGTGCCAGCAGCTTAGCGCAACAGGCCGGTGGCTACACCTTC. Drawing the rest from reference TRBV7-8 and TRBJ1-2, the complete variable domain is GAGVSQSPRYKVAKRGQDVALRCDPISGHVSLFWYQQALGQGPEFLTYFQNEAQLDKSGLPSDRFFAERPEGSVSTLKIQRTQQEDSAVYLCASSLAQQAGGYTFGSGTRLTVV.

A remark on this clonotype: This may be a read error, as it is one base from a much larger clone. This rearrangement joins TRBV5-1 to TRBJ2-7, with D perhaps matching TRBD1 (6 bases). The ends were cut back, 0 bases at V and 8 bases at J, with 18 bases in the middle. Looked up from germline, CDR1 is SGHRS and CDR2 is YFSETQ. The CDR3 runs to 15 residues. CDR3 sequence (DNA): TGCGCCAGCAGCTTGGTTGCCAGCCCTTGGGACAAGCAGTACTTC. Translation gives CASSLVASPWDKQYF.

Ten or more counts support this clonotype. The chain combines TRBV12-3 or TRBV12-4 with TRBJ2-5; 8 bases match TRBD2. There are 16 residues in the CDR3. With 7 bases clipped from V and 6 bases from J, the junction kept 16 bases outside the gene matches. CDR3 in amino acids: CASTIGSGGPVQTQYF. CDR3 sequence (DNA): TGTGCCAGCACCATAGGGAGCGGGGGCCCCGTTCAGACCCAGTACTTC.

This clonotype was detected many times. The rearrangement joins TRBV4-3 to TRBJ2-1; 11 bases align to TRBD2. Germline assignment: CDR1 LGHNA and CDR2 YSLEER. This CDR3 comprises 18 residues. Trimming cost V 4 bases and J 7 bases; bases outside gene matches: 15. This CDR3 reads CASSRSGRGPSGRNEQFF. CDR3 nucleotides: TGCGCCAGCAGCCGGTCAGGGAGGGGGCCTAGCGGGAGGAATGAGCAGTTCTTC.

The table lists this clonotype with a few counts. The chain carries TRBV7-9 and TRBJ1-1; TRBD1 agrees at 7 bases. Germline values: CDR1 SEHNR, CDR2 FQNEAQ (reference sequence). The ends lost 1 base at V and 5 bases at J; junction bases unmatched: 4. The length of the CDR3 is 14 residues. CDR3 in amino acids: CASSLGATGTEAFF. The CDR3 nucleotides read TGTGCCAGCAGCTTAGGAGCGACAGGGACTGAAGCTTTCTTT.

Many counts were recorded for this clonotype. The rearrangement joins TRBV28 to TRBJ1-6, with unresolved D. The germline V and J ends were trimmed by 5 bases and 4 bases, with 12 bases remaining between them. Germline V gives CDR1 MDHEN, CDR2 SYDVKM. The CDR3 length is 15 residues. This CDR3 is CASSQLTGYNSPLHF. In nucleotides, the CDR3 is TGTGCCAGCAGTCAGTTGACGGGTTATAATTCACCCCTCCACTTT. The full variable domain, rest sourced from reference TRBV28 and TRBJ1-6, is DVKVTQSSRYLVKRTGEKVFLECVQDMDHENMFWYRQDPGLGLRLIYFSYDVKMKEKGDIPEGYSVSREKKERFSLILESASTNQTSMYLCASSQLTGYNSPLHFGNGTRLTVT.

This clonotype was counted many times. The rearrangement links TRBV29-1 to TRBJ2-3, with D possibly TRBD1 on 6 matching bases. Germline values: CDR1 SQVTM, CDR2 ANQGSEA. There are 12 residues in the CDR3. The V end lost 2 bases, the J end lost 4 bases, and 7 bases lay between the germline ends. The CDR3 bases are TGCAGCGTTGAACAGGGGTCAGATACGCAGTATTTT. Its translation is CSVEQGSDTQYF.

V usage is TRBV5-5 and J usage is TRBJ2-7, with TRBD2 as a possible D gene (5 bases). The germline V and J ends were trimmed by 1 base and 6 bases, with 11 bases remaining between them. The germline V gene has CDR1 SGHKS and CDR2 YYEKEE (reference sequence). The CDR3 runs 13 residues. CDR3 bases: TGTGCCAGCAGCTTGTCTGCGGGTGGCGAGCAGTACTTC. Residues: CASSLSAGGEQYF.

This clonotype showed up many times. The chain links TRBV7-2 to TRBJ2-7; D is ambiguous. Germline-derived CDR1 and CDR2 are SGHTA and FQGNSA. This CDR3 is built from 13 residues. The germline V and J ends were trimmed by 2 bases and 2 bases, with 7 bases remaining between them. CDR3 protein: CASSLNPAYEQYF. CDR3 DNA: TGTGCCAGCAGCTTAAACCCTGCCTACGAGCAGTACTTC.